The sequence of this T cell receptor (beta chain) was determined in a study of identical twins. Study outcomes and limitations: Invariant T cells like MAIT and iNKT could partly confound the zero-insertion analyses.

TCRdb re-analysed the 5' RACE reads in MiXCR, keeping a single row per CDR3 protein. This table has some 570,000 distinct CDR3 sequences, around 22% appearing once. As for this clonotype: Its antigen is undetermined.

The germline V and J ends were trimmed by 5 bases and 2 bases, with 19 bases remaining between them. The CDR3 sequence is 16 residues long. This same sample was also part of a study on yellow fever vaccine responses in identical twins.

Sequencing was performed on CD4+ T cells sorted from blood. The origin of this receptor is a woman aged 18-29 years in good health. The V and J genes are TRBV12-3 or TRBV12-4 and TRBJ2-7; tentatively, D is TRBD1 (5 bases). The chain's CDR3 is CASSQRLGPRAYEQYF. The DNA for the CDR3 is TGTGCCAGCAGTCAAAGACTGGGGCCAAGGGCCTACGAGCAGTACTTC.